Below, 5 T cell receptor beta chains from the same sample are listed, as sequenced in a study of blood T cell repertoires in COVID-19. The method was immunoSEQ multiplex PCR; TCRdb's version includes in-frame clones alone and lacks a portion of them. The top ten hold roughly 8.6% of the sample, which has about 260,000 clones, over 75% seen once. Sequenced sample: peripheral blood. Source of these receptors: a human donor in a cohort sampled during active COVID-19.

The chain employs TRBV11-2 and TRBJ2-2; perhaps TRBD1 as D (5 bases). Germline-derived CDR1 and CDR2 are SGHAT and FQNNGV. CDR3 length: 13 residues. V lost 8 bases, J lost 3 bases, and 10 bases lay in between. In nucleotides, the CDR3 is TGTGCCAGCGAGAGACAGTACACCGGGGAGCTGTTTTTT. This encodes CASERQYTGELFF.

The J gene is TRBJ2-1, the V gene TRBV5-1; 9 bases fit TRBD2. CDR1 SGHRS and CDR2 YFSETQ come from the germline V gene. The length of the CDR3 is 16 residues. V dropped 4 bases and J dropped 2; count of bases not matched to a gene: 7. The CDR3 DNA is TGCGCCAGCAGCCCCGAGCGGGGGGCCCCCTACAATGAGCAGTTCTTC. Its translation is CASSPERGAPYNEQFF.

This chain links TRBV27 with TRBJ1-1; D is perhaps TRBD1 (5 bases). The germline CDR1 and CDR2 sequences are MNHEY and SMNVEV (reference sequence). The germline V and J ends were trimmed by 6 bases and 1 base, with 9 bases remaining between them. There are 13 residues in the CDR3. The CDR3 bases are TGTGCCAGCAGGGCGGGACGGAACACTGAAGCTTTCTTT. Translation: CASRAGRNTEAFF.

The chain has TRBV7-9 and TRBJ2-3, with D maybe TRBD2 (6 bases). Trimming took 5 bases from V and 0 from J, leaving 12 bases between them. The CDR3 loop spans 15 amino acids. The germline V gene has CDR1 SEHNR and CDR2 FQNEAQ (reference sequence). The DNA of the CDR3 is TGTGCCAGCAGCCCTAGTGGGGGGAGCACAGATACGCAGTATTTT. Its translation is CASSPSGGSTDTQYF.

This clone was seen only a few times. V gene TRBV6-5 combines with J gene TRBJ2-2, with unresolved D. Per germline, CDR1 MNHEY and CDR2 SVGAGI. The CDR3 contains 12 residues. The ends were cut back, 5 bases at V and 4 bases at J, with 5 bases in the middle. The CDR3 coding sequence is TGTGCCAGCAGTATATTCACCGGGGAGCTGTTTTTT. Translating it yields CASSIFTGELFF.